The 26 T cell receptor beta chains in this list originate from one sample, sequenced in a study of identical twins. Via MiXCR, TCRdb re-called the 5' RACE reads, giving one row per CDR3 protein. The sample contains about 1.7 million distinct CDR3 sequences, 32% of which appear only once. The specimen was cord blood. All receptors come from a newborn girl in good health.

A note on this clonotype: Possible read error: a much larger clone is one base away. The J gene is TRBJ2-5, the V gene TRBV29-1; TRBD1 is a possible D gene (6 bases). The DNA end lines up better with TRBJ2-1; the J call may be wrong. CDR3 length: 15 amino acids. Germline V gene lookup returns CDR1 SQVTM and CDR2 ANQGSEA. The CDR3, as DNA: TGCAGCGCTACTACGACCAACAGGGTCCAAGAGACCCAGTTCTTC. Its protein product is CSATTTNRVQETQFF.

This clonotype was detected a few times. The rearrangement uses TRBV25-1 and TRBJ2-5, with no clear D. The CDR3 extends over 13 amino acids. V was shortened by 1 base and J by 3 bases, with 6 bases between the two germline ends. Germline CDR1 MGHDK, CDR2 SYGVNS. In DNA, the CDR3 is TGTGCCAGCAGTGAATCGGCAGAAGAGACCCAGTACTTC. Translated, it gives CASSESAEETQYF.

This chain links TRBV7-2 with TRBJ2-3, with D possibly matching TRBD2 (6 bases). Germline V CDR1 and CDR2: SGHTA, FQGNSA. V was cut by 8 bases and J by 2 bases, with 23 bases left in between. The CDR3 runs 17 residues. The CDR3, as DNA: TGTGCCAGCGGCACTAGGGACTCGTCTTTTAACACAGATACGCAGTATTTT. It specifies CASGTRDSSFNTDTQYF. The variable domain in full, completed from reference TRBV7-2 and TRBJ2-3, reads GAGVSQSPSNKVTEKGKDVELRCDPISGHTALYWYRQSLGQGLEFLIYFQGNSAPDKSGLPSDRFSAERTGGSVSTLTIQRTQQEDSAVYLCASGTRDSSFNTDTQYFGPGTRLTVL.

The table lists this clonotype with many counts. V and J are TRBV27 and TRBJ2-3; 12 bases agree with TRBD2. Germline CDR1 reads MNHEY; CDR2 reads SMNVEV (reference sequence). CDR3 size: 16 residues. Trimming took 5 bases from V and 4 from J; bases not matched to a gene: 7. This chain's CDR3 is CASSQLAGGRPDTQYF. The CDR3 nucleotides are TGTGCCAGCAGTCAACTAGCGGGAGGTAGGCCAGATACGCAGTATTTT.

The chain couples TRBV6-2 or TRBV6-3 to TRBJ2-3, with a possible D match to TRBD2 (6 bases). The CDR3 consists of 17 residues. Trimming cost V 6 bases and J 0 bases, with 19 bases left between them. CDR1 and CDR2 from the germline V gene are MNHEY and SVGEGT. This chain's CDR3 is CASREGGAIPSTDTQYF. DNA for the CDR3: TGTGCCAGCAGAGAGGGAGGTGCCATCCCTAGCACAGATACGCAGTATTTT.

This clonotype occurred a few times. The chain joins TRBV6-1 to TRBJ2-7; 8 nucleotides align to TRBD1. Germline CDR1 is MNHNS and CDR2 is SASEGT. The junction had 4 bases not matched to a gene; V was cut back by 5 bases and J by 1 base. The CDR3 has 14 amino acids. DNA of the CDR3: TGTGCCAGCAGTATCACAGGGGGGTCCTACGAGCAGTACTTC. The encoded protein is CASSITGGSYEQYF.

V gene TRBV25-1 combines with J gene TRBJ2-5; TRBD2 matches 16 bases. Germline-derived CDR1 and CDR2 are MGHDK and SYGVNS. The junction had 0 bases not matched to a gene; V was cut back by 2 bases and J by 3 bases. The CDR3 covers 16 residues. The CDR3 loop is CASSEGTSGGEETQYF. In DNA form, the CDR3 reads TGTGCCAGCAGTGAAGGGACTAGCGGGGGGGAAGAGACCCAGTACTTC. The complete variable domain, with remaining parts taken from reference TRBV25-1 and TRBJ2-5, reads EADIYQTPRYLVIGTGKKITLECSQTMGHDKMYWYQQDPGMELHLIHYSYGVNSTEKGDLSSESTVSRIRTEHFPLTLESARPSHTSQYLCASSEGTSGGEETQYFGPGTRLLVL.

Only a few counts were recorded for this clonotype. The V and J genes are TRBV9 and TRBJ2-5; D is tentatively TRBD1 or TRBD2 (5 bases each). This CDR3 is 16 amino acids long. Looked up from germline, CDR1 is SGDLS and CDR2 is YYNGEE. The V end was cut by 0 bases, the J end by 5 bases, with 17 bases between. The CDR3 here is CASSVAGTPGAETQYF. The CDR3 DNA reads TGTGCCAGCAGCGTAGCCGGGACCCCCGGGGCCGAGACCCAGTACTTC.

J is TRBJ2-2 and V is TRBV30; 8 bases agree with TRBD2. The germline V gene encodes CDR1 GTSNPN and CDR2 SVGIG (reference sequence). This CDR3 is built from 14 residues. Trimming at V came to 2 bases and at J to 5 bases, leaving 4 bases not matched to a gene. CDR3: CAWSRGGRTGELFF. The DNA for the CDR3 is TGTGCCTGGAGTCGGGGGGGCCGGACCGGGGAGCTGTTTTTT.

The chain combines TRBV25-1 with TRBJ2-1, with 13 bases fitting TRBD2. In germline, CDR1 is MGHDK, CDR2 SYGVNS. Germline trimming cut 3 bases from V and 6 bases from J; bases unmatched to any gene: 5. This CDR3 spans 16 amino acids. CDR3 in amino acids: CASSDTSGRAVNEQFF. The DNA of the CDR3 is TGTGCCAGCAGTGACACTAGCGGGAGGGCCGTCAATGAGCAGTTCTTC.

The V call is TRBV7-9, the J call TRBJ2-1; 8 bases are shared with TRBD2. The trim removed 0 bases at V and 4 bases at J, leaving 17 bases unmatched. The CDR3 length is 20 residues. Germline V gives CDR1 SEHNR, CDR2 FQNEAQ (reference sequence). The CDR3 reads CASSLAFGSTPSGPYNEQFF. The CDR3 DNA reads as TGTGCCAGCAGCTTAGCGTTCGGGTCGACCCCTAGCGGGCCTTACAATGAGCAGTTCTTC.

CDR3 sequence (DNA): TGTGCCAGCAGCTTAACTTACCCTGGGCTAGCGGGGGGAGAGTTCTTC. Translating it yields CASSLTYPGLAGGEFF. The chain recombines TRBV7-2 with TRBJ2-1; 11 positions agree with TRBD2. Germline V CDR1 and CDR2: SGHTA, FQGNSA. CDR3 length: 16 residues. V gave up 2 bases and J gave up 14 bases; unmatched junction bases: 14.

Remarks on this clonotype: At one boundary the junction diverges from the germline segment, which might be a read error. The V and J genes are TRBV5-1 and TRBJ1-2, with TRBD1 matching over 10 bases. The V gene's germline CDR1 is SGHRS and CDR2 YFSETQ. The CDR3 extends over 16 amino acids. The CDR3 sequence is CASSGDRGSYNYGHTF. The CDR3 coding sequence is TGCGCCAGCAGCGGGGACAGGGGTTCTTATAACTATGGCCACACCTTC.

The chain uses TRBV21-1 and TRBJ1-5. TRBV21-1 is a recognized pseudogene. The CDR3 extends over 15 amino acids. The DNA of the CDR3 is TGTGCCAGCAGCAAAGAGAGTCGGAGCAATCAGCCCCAGCATTTT. This gives the protein CASSKESRSNQPQHF.

The V call is TRBV12-3 or TRBV12-4, the J call TRBJ2-4; possibly TRBD1 or TRBD2 for D (5 bases each). The CDR3 spans 12 residues. With 0 bases removed from V and 13 bases from J, the gap between germline ends came to 10 bases. The CDR3 here is CASSLAGTGQYF. DNA for the CDR3: TGTGCCAGCAGTTTAGCCGGGACCGGGCAGTACTTC.

This clonotype was counted ten times or more. The chain couples TRBV24-1 to TRBJ2-5; D is unresolved. V dropped 5 bases and J dropped 0 bases, with 9 bases sitting between them. The CDR3 consists of 14 residues. CDR1 is KGHDR, CDR2 SFDVKD, per germline. For the CDR3, the DNA is TGTGCCACCAGTGCTGAGGATTACCAAGAGACCCAGTACTTC. Amino acids: CATSAEDYQETQYF.

This clonotype was detected a few times. The rearrangement links TRBV6-1 to TRBJ2-7, with 12 bases matching TRBD1. Germline V gives CDR1 MNHNS, CDR2 SASEGT. The trim removed 4 bases at V and 6 bases at J, leaving 4 bases unmatched. The CDR3 length is 14 residues. In DNA, the CDR3 is TGTGCCAGCAGTGGACGGGACAGGGGGCGCGAGCAGTACTTC. This encodes CASSGRDRGREQYF.

This clonotype was observed many times. This sequence joins TRBV6-5 and TRBJ2-1; 9 bases fit TRBD2. Germline CDR1 is MNHEY and CDR2 is SVGAGI. The CDR3 spans 17 residues. V lost 4 bases to trimming and J lost 7 bases; unmatched junction nucleotides: 14. The CDR3 coding sequence is TGTGCCAGCAGTTTTAGAGGGGTGGTCCTAGCGGGAAATGAGCAGTTCTTC. Translation gives CASSFRGVVLAGNEQFF.

V usage is TRBV7-6 and J usage is TRBJ2-1; D unresolved. CDR1 is SGHVS and CDR2 is FNYEAQ in the germline V gene. Trimming removed 5 bases at V and 2 bases at J, with 7 bases between. This CDR3 contains 13 residues. CDR3 DNA sequence: TGTGCCAGCAGCAGCGAAGCCTACAATGAGCAGTTCTTC. Translating it yields CASSSEAYNEQFF. Full variable domain (rest looked up from reference TRBV7-6 and TRBJ2-1): GAGVSQSPRYKVTKRGQDVALRCDPISGHVSLYWYRQALGQGPEFLTYFNYEAQQDKSGLPNDRFSAERPEGSISTLTIQRTEQRDSAMYRCASSSEAYNEQFFGPGTRLTVL.

The J gene is TRBJ1-1, the V gene TRBV27; D is ambiguous. Germline CDR1 is MNHEY and CDR2 is SMNVEV (reference sequence). The CDR3 consists of 11 residues. CDR3 sequence (DNA): TGTGTTGCGTGGGGGAACACTGAAGCTTTCTTT. Translating it yields CVAWGNTEAFF.

The rearrangement joins TRBV3-1 to TRBJ2-4; 9 bases align to TRBD2. The V segment lost 4 bases and the J segment 4 bases; nucleotides outside the gene matches: 8. The CDR3 runs to 16 residues. CDR1 is LGHDT, CDR2 YNNKEL, per germline (reference sequence). CDR3 in amino acids: CASSPASGAGKNIQYF. The CDR3 bases are TGTGCCAGCAGCCCTGCTAGCGGGGCCGGTAAAAACATTCAGTACTTC.

The chain carries TRBV25-1 and TRBJ2-4; 11 positions agree with TRBD1. Matching the DNA end better, TRBJ2-7 makes the J call doubtful. CDR1 and CDR2 (germline): MGHDK, SYGVNS. CDR3 length: 15 amino acids. The CDR3 DNA sequence: TGTGCCAGCAGTGATACCGGGACAGGGGGATACGAGCAGTACTTC. It yields the protein CASSDTGTGGYEQYF.

The V and J genes are TRBV7-9 and TRBJ1-5, with 7 bases aligning to TRBD1. V was pared by 4 bases and J by 3 bases, with 15 bases of the junction left unmatched. The CDR3 is 18 amino acids. The V gene's germline CDR1 is SEHNR and CDR2 FQNEAQ (reference sequence). The CDR3 region is CASSYPSRDSVINQPQHF. The CDR3 DNA reads as TGTGCCAGCAGCTACCCGTCCCGGGACAGCGTCATCAATCAGCCCCAGCATTTT.

This chain connects TRBV20-1 to TRBJ1-2; 7 bases map to TRBD1. The junction had 2 bases not matched to a gene; V was cut back by 2 bases and J by 2 bases. CDR1 DFQATT and CDR2 SNEGSKA come from the germline V gene (reference sequence). This CDR3 spans 13 amino acids. The CDR3 coding sequence is TGCAGTGCTAGACCACAGGGGAACTATGGCTACACCTTC. It codes for CSARPQGNYGYTF.

This clonotype was observed a few times. The chain joins TRBV7-9 to TRBJ2-5; D is ambiguous. Germline V gene lookup returns CDR1 SEHNR and CDR2 FQNEAQ (reference sequence). The V end was cut by 0 bases, the J end by 11 bases, with 7 bases between. The CDR3 length is 11 residues. CDR3 in DNA: TGTGCCAGCAGCTTAGCCCTAGGGCAGTACTTC. It specifies CASSLALGQYF.

This clonotype appeared many times. This CDR3 is CASSLDSEWNQPQHF. The CDR3 DNA follows: TGCGCCAGCAGCTTGGACTCCGAATGGAATCAGCCCCAGCATTTT. The chain carries TRBV5-1 and TRBJ1-5; no reliable D call. The CDR3 spans 15 residues. CDR1 SGHRS and CDR2 YFSETQ come from the germline V gene. V gave up 0 bases and J gave up 4 bases, with 11 bases separating them.